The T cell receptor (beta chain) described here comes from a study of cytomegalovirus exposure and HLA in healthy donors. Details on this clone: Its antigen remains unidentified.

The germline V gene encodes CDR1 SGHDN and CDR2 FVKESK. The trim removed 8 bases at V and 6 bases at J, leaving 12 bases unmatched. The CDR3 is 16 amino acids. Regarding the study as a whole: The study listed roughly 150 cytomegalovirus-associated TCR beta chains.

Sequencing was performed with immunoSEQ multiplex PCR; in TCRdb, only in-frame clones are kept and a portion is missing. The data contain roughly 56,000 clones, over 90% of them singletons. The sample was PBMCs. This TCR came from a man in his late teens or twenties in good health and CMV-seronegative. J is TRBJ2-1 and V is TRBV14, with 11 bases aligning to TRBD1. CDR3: CASGRDRGYVGNEQFF. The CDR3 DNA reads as TGTGCCAGCGGAAGGGACAGGGGGTATGTGGGCAATGAGCAGTTCTTC. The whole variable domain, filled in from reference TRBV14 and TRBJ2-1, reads EAGVTQFPSHSVIEKGQTVTLRCDPISGHDNLYWYRRVMGKEIKFLLHFVKESKQDESGMPNNRFLAERTGGTYSTLKVQPAELEDSGVYFCASGRDRGYVGNEQFFGPGTRLTVL.